The present TCR beta chain was sequenced within a study of cytomegalovirus exposure and HLA in healthy donors. Study conclusions and caveats: Judged likely to be a sequencing artifact was a cluster of highly shared sequence variants.

CDR3 size: 15 residues. Germline-derived CDR1 and CDR2 are LNHDA and SQIVND (reference sequence). Trimming took 10 bases from V and 1 from J, leaving 19 bases between them. This clone was counted only a few times. Its specificity is unknown. Vbeta (60) and Jbeta (13) primers were used in the PCR. Profiled with immunoSEQ multiplex PCR; TCRdb holds only in-frame clones, not every one. The table includes some 77,000 clones, nearly 80% detected once. Sequenced sample: PBMCs. The receptor was isolated from a woman aged 45 to 65 in good health and CMV-seropositive. V usage is TRBV19 and J usage is TRBJ1-1; tentatively, D is TRBD1 (5 bases). The CDR3 nucleotides read TGTGCCATTAGCCGGGGGACTCGTGGGAACACTGAAGCTTTCTTT. Protein product: CAISRGTRGNTEAFF. The entire variable domain, with the rest obtained from reference TRBV19 and TRBJ1-1, is as follows: DGGITQSPKYLFRKEGQNVTLSCEQNLNHDAMYWYRQDPGQGLRLIYYSQIVNDFQKGDIAEGYSVSREKKESFPLTVTSAQKNPTAFYLCAISRGTRGNTEAFFGQGTRLTVV.